This T cell receptor beta chain appears in the sequencing data of a study of regulatory T cells in long-lasting Graves disease. iRepertoire HTBI primers and Arm-PCR of CDR3 regions built TCR beta libraries. TCRdb processed the multiplex PCR reads anew with MiXCR; each CDR3 protein has one entry. The sample lists 530,000 or so distinct CDR3 sequences; more than 15% were seen once. Details on this clonotype: Its antigen is as yet unknown.

Study-level results: It was in persistent disease that TRBV28, TRBJ1-2 and TRBJ2-5 were favored.

Germline CDR1 reads WNHNN; CDR2 reads SYGVQD (reference sequence). The CDR3 is 17 amino acids. V lost 4 bases, J lost 1 base, and 10 bases stayed unmatched. The time point denotes: newly diagnosed GD, antithyroid drugs for less than 3 months. With RNA extracted from PBMCs as input, the TCR library was made. These data were also reused for a study on T cells in Graves' hyperthyroidism and ophthalmopathy.

This chain links TRBV10-1 with TRBJ2-5; 9 nucleotides line up with TRBD2. This TCR came from a man younger than 30 with Graves disease. Sequences were derived from peripheral blood mononuclear cells (PBMCs), sampled at new diagnosis, from a patient treated with antithyroid drugs. The CDR3 DNA reads as TGCGCCAGCAGTGGGATAGCGGGAGAAGAAGGCCAAGAGACCCAGTACTTC. The encoded protein is CASSGIAGEEGQETQYF.